This T cell receptor (beta chain) was recorded in a study of T-cell memory formation after mild COVID-19. Findings and caveats of the study: CD4+ contracting clones were mainly CM and EM; CD8+ ones, EMRA.

Using its own MiXCR run on the 5' RACE reads, TCRdb lists one record per CDR3 protein. The table has 55,000 to 80,000 distinct CDR3 sequences, 9.3% seen once; the top ten hold approximately 1%. The CDR3 is 15 amino acids. Germline CDR1 reads SEHNR; CDR2 reads FQNEAQ (reference sequence). Trimming removed 4 bases at V and 2 bases at J, with 13 bases between. Many counts were recorded for this clonotype. The antigen remains unidentified. Sequencing was performed on PBMCs or a T cell subset sorted from them (not recorded which). This TCR was sampled from a man younger than 30 who had mild COVID-19 (a few samples of this study predate the infection). Cell type and time point are not known. V gene TRBV7-9 combines with J gene TRBJ2-3; the D is unclear. The CDR3 loop reads CASSSRLPVTDTQYF. CDR3 bases: TGTGCCAGCAGCTCCCGACTGCCAGTCACAGATACGCAGTATTTT.